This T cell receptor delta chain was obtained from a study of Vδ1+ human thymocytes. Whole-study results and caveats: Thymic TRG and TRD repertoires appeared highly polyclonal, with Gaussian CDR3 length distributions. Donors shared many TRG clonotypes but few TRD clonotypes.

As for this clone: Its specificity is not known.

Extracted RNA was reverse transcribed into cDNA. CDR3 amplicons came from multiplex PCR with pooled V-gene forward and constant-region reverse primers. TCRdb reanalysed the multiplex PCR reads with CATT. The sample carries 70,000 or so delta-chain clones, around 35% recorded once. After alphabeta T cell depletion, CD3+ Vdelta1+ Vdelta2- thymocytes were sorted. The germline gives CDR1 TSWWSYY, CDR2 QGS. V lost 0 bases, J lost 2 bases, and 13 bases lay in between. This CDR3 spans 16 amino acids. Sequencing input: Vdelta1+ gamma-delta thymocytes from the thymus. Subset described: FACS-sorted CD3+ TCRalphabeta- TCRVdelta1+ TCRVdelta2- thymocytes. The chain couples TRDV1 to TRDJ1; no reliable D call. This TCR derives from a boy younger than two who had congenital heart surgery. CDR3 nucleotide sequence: TGTGCTCTTGGGGAACTTCGCGGGCCTCCTACCGATAAACTCATCTTT. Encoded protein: CALGELRGPPTDKLIF.